This T cell receptor beta chain is drawn from a study of beta chain features in type 1 diabetes. Whole-study results and caveats: Across all four CD4+ subsets, people with type 1 diabetes showed modestly shorter TCRB CDR3s. Type 1 diabetes patients had VDJ junctions that carried fewer insertions and more deletions.

The CDR3 covers 15 residues. V lost 1 base and J 1 base, leaving 11 bases between the germline ends. Germline CDR1 and CDR2: SGHNT and YYREEE (reference sequence). Since all of the isolated RNA was reverse transcribed, expressed TCRB transcripts were what got sequenced. Data came from immunoSEQ multiplex PCR; TCRdb stores just in-frame clones and leaves some out. The table has 450,000 to 600,000 clones, about 29% seen once; the top ten hold 0.06% to 0.07%. Averaging approximately 120 mL, one heparinised blood draw came from each individual donor. CD45RO/CCR7/CD25/CD127/CD95/CD27 staining was used to isolate CD4+ naive, central memory, regulatory and stem cell-like memory cells by sorting. This clone was observed a few times. Its antigen remains unidentified.

The sample was naive CD4+ T cells from blood. V and J are TRBV5-4 and TRBJ2-5; weak D call: TRBD1 (5 bases). This sequence was found in a man aged 18 to 30 in good health. The CDR3 loop is CASSLKGVSQETQYF. The CDR3 DNA is TGTGCCAGCAGCTTGAAAGGGGTCAGCCAAGAGACCCAGTACTTC.